This T cell receptor (beta chain) emerged from a study of OX40 agonist ivuxolimab in advanced cancers. The data were produced by immunoSEQ multiplex PCR, yet TCRdb's version contains in-frame clones alone and is incomplete. This table holds 65,000 to 80,000 clones, roughly nine tenths found once. CDR3 size: 14 residues. The germline gives CDR1 LNHDA, CDR2 SQIVND (reference sequence). Trimming removed 2 bases from V and 6 bases from J, with 10 bases in between. The chain uses TRBV19 and TRBJ2-2; D call uncertain. This TCR was sampled from an adult with an advanced solid tumor such as melanoma, head and neck, liver or kidney cancer. The source was CD4+ or CD8+ T cells sorted from blood, collected in a trial of the OX40 agonist ivuxolimab. CDR3: CASSILTSSGELFF. The DNA of the CDR3 is TGTGCCAGTAGTATATTGACCTCGTCCGGGGAGCTGTTTTTT.